Listed below are T cell receptor beta chains from one sample, sequenced in a study of T cell changes during pregnancy in multiple sclerosis. The method was immunoSEQ multiplex PCR; TCRdb's version includes in-frame clones alone and lacks a portion of them. Of more than 30,000 clones in the sample, 90% to 95% were seen once. Source: CD4+ T cells from peripheral blood mononuclear cells, taken in the third trimester of pregnancy. These TCRs come from a female donor in good health, enrolled as a control in a pregnancy study. Both conserved end residues are part of each CDR3. Each record gives: D gene, V gene, clone size, J gene, CDR3 DNA, CDR3 protein. D genes are given only for firm matches. Clone size appears in some rows only: once, few, many, or a class for an expanded clone.

>.|TRBV2|.|TRBJ2-5
TGTGCCAGCAGTGAGACAGGAGAGACCCAGTACTTC
CASSETGETQYF
>TRBD2|TRBV11-2|.|TRBJ2-5
TGTGCCAGCAGCTTAGAAGCTAGCGGGGGCCCGTACTTC
CASSLEASGGPYF
>.|TRBV10-3|.|TRBJ2-3
TGTGCCATCAGTGGCTCCAGGGGTACAGATACGCAGTATTTT
CAISGSRGTDTQYF
>TRBD2|TRBV28|.|TRBJ2-7
TGTGCCAGCAGCCTTCTCTCCAGACTAGCGGATACCTACGAGCAGTACTTC
CASSLLSRLADTYEQYF
>.|TRBV11-2|.|TRBJ2-5
TGTGCCAGCAGCCCAGAAGGCGGGCAAGAGACCCAGTACTTC
CASSPEGGQETQYF
>TRBD2|TRBV19|.|TRBJ2-3
TGTGCCAGTGGGGGACTAGCGGCTCCGGATACGCAGTATTTT
CASGGLAAPDTQYF
>TRBD1|TRBV2|.|TRBJ1-2
TGTGCCAGCAGTCCGGGACAGGGGACCCTTGGCTATGGCTACACCTTC
CASSPGQGTLGYGYTF
>.|TRBV5-1|.|TRBJ2-7
TGCGCCACCGGGGACGGGGAGGCCTACGAGCAGTACTTC
CATGDGEAYEQYF
>.|TRBV4-1|.|TRBJ1-4
TGCGCCAGCAGCCCGATCATTAGGACGGGAAGAACTAATGAAAAACTGTTTTTT
CASSPIIRTGRTNEKLFF
>.|TRBV19|.|TRBJ1-1
TGTGCCAGTAGTACAGGGTATACTTTTTCGGCTTTCTTT
CASSTGYTFSAFF
>TRBD2|TRBV5-1|.|TRBJ2-5
TGCGCCAGCACCCTCGGACTAGCGGGGGGAGGAGAGACCCAGTACTTC
CASTLGLAGGGETQYF
>TRBD2|TRBV7-8|.|TRBJ2-2
TGTGCCAGCAGCTCCGACCACAGGCTAGCGGTTACCGGGGAGCTGTTTTTT
CASSSDHRLAVTGELFF
>TRBD1|TRBV6-5|.|TRBJ1-1
TGTGCCAGCACCCCGACAGGGACATATGAGACTGAAGCTTTCTTT
CASTPTGTYETEAFF
>TRBD2|TRBV11-1|.|TRBJ2-5
TGTGCCAGCAGCCCCGGACTAGCGGGCTCCCAAGAGACCCAGTACTTC
CASSPGLAGSQETQYF
>TRBD2|TRBV6-5|.|TRBJ2-1
TGTGCCAGCTCGGGAGGGCAGTCCTACAATGAGCAGTTCTTC
CASSGGQSYNEQFF
>TRBD2|TRBV7-7|.|TRBJ2-2
TGTGCTAGCAGCTCTCGGACTAGCGGGGGGGCCGGGGAGCTGTTTTTT
CASSSRTSGGAGELFF
>.|TRBV21-1|.|TRBJ1-2
TGTGCCAGCAGCACTCCGGGACAGGGGTCCACCTATGGCTACACCTTC
CASSTPGQGSTYGYTF
>.|TRBV12-5|.|TRBJ2-5
TGTGCTAGTGCCCCAGGATTTCAAGAGACCCAGTACTTC
CASAPGFQETQYF
>.|TRBV4-1|.|TRBJ1-5
TGCGCCAGCAGCCAGGGTGACAGTGGCAATCAGCCCCAGCATTTT
CASSQGDSGNQPQHF
>.|TRBV5-1|once|TRBJ1-5
TGCGCCAGCAGGCTCGAGGGAAATCAGCCCCAGCATTTT
CASRLEGNQPQHF
>.|TRBV2|.|TRBJ2-2
TGTGCCAGCAGTTTAGGTCAGGGTTACGGGGAGCTGTTTTTT
CASSLGQGYGELFF
>.|TRBV6-4|.|TRBJ2-2
TGTGCCAGCAGTGATTCCGGGACTGACCCCGTTACCGGGGAGCTGTTTTTT
CASSDSGTDPVTGELFF
>TRBD2|TRBV5-1|.|TRBJ2-2
TGCGCCAGCAGCTTAGCGGGAGGGGCCGGGGAGCTGTTTTTT
CASSLAGGAGELFF
>.|TRBV7-2|few|TRBJ1-1
TGTGCCAGCAGCTTTGAGTATAACACTGAAGCTTTCTTT
CASSFEYNTEAFF
>.|TRBV5-5|once|TRBJ1-5
TGTGCCAGCAGCTTGATGGGTAAGGGGGGCAATCAGCCCCAGCATTTT
CASSLMGKGGNQPQHF
>TRBD2|TRBV9|once|TRBJ2-3
TGTGCCAGCAGCGTAGGAACTAGCGGGGCCTCACGGAATACGCAGTATTTT
CASSVGTSGASRNTQYF
>.|TRBV19|.|TRBJ2-1
TGTGCCGATCGAGTGAGCGCCGGGGAGCAGTTCTTC
CADRVSAGEQFF
>.|TRBV7-9|.|TRBJ1-6
TGTGCCAGCAGCTTAGCGGGGGCGGAAAATTCACCCCTCCACTTT
CASSLAGAENSPLHF
>.|TRBV7-9|.|TRBJ2-1
TGTGCCAGCCAACCCGGCCAGCCACACGGGAATGAGCAGTTCTTC
CASQPGQPHGNEQFF
>.|TRBV19|.|TRBJ1-2
TGTGCCAGTAGTATAGGGGGAACAGGCGGCTACACCTTC
CASSIGGTGGYTF
>TRBD1|TRBV28|.|TRBJ1-1
TGTGCCAGCAGAGCGGGACAGGGGACTGAAGCTTTCTTT
CASRAGQGTEAFF
>.|TRBV5-1|.|TRBJ1-1
TGCGCCAGCAGCCAGGGGACCGGTGGCGCTGAAGCTTTCTTT
CASSQGTGGAEAFF
>.|TRBV5-6|.|TRBJ2-7
TGTGCCAGCAGCAGGGACACCCTGACGAGCAACGAGCAGTACTTC
CASSRDTLTSNEQYF
>.|TRBV7-9|.|TRBJ1-2
TGTGCCAGCGGCTCCGACGGGGAATCTATTTCCCTATACGGCTACACCTTC
CASGSDGESISLYGYTF
>.|TRBV6-5|.|TRBJ2-3
TGTGCCAGCAGTCCATTTCCAGATACGCAGTATTTT
CASSPFPDTQYF
>.|TRBV6-5|.|TRBJ2-5
TGTGCCAGCAGTTACACCGGGGTGGGGGAGACCCAGTACTTC
CASSYTGVGETQYF
>.|TRBV5-1|.|TRBJ1-2
TGCGCCAGCAGCTTGGACGGACAAGACTATGGCTACACCTTC
CASSLDGQDYGYTF
>TRBD2|TRBV18|.|TRBJ2-1
TGTGCCAGCTCACCACCAAGCCTAGCGGCCTACAATGAGCAGTTCTTC
CASSPPSLAAYNEQFF
>.|TRBV7-6|once|TRBJ2-3
TGTGCCAGCAGCCCAGTGCTAGTAACCACAGATACGCAGTATTTT
CASSPVLVTTDTQYF
>.|TRBV9|.|TRBJ1-3
TGTGCCAGCAGCCCCATCGGAGCGGGAAACACCATATATTTT
CASSPIGAGNTIYF
>TRBD2|TRBV2|.|TRBJ2-5
TGTGCCAGCAGTGAAACACCTAGCGGGGGCCCAGGGACCCAGTACTTC
CASSETPSGGPGTQYF
>.|TRBV28|.|TRBJ1-4
TGTGCCTGCTCGGGCGGAGGGAATGAAAAACTGTTTTTT
CACSGGGNEKLFF
>TRBD2|TRBV5-1|.|TRBJ2-7
TGCGCCAGCAGCCCTGAAGCGGGATTGGGGTACGAGCAGTACTTC
CASSPEAGLGYEQYF
>.|TRBV29-1|.|TRBJ2-3
TGCAGCGTCGGAAGGGGTCAAGATACGCAGTATTTT
CSVGRGQDTQYF
>TRBD1|TRBV7-9|.|TRBJ1-4
TGTGCCAGCAGCACATCCGGGACAGGGGAAGAAAAACTGTTTTTT
CASSTSGTGEEKLFF
>TRBD1|TRBV5-1|.|TRBJ2-7
TGCGCCAGCAGCTTGGGGGACAGGGACTCACACGAGCAGTACTTC
CASSLGDRDSHEQYF
>.|TRBV27|.|TRBJ2-1
TGTGCCAGCAGTTCGGGGGACGAAGCCTACAATGAGCAGTTCTTC
CASSSGDEAYNEQFF
>TRBD1|TRBV6-5|.|TRBJ1-6
TGTGCCAGCAGTTACTCTGGGACAGGCCCTTCACCCCTCCACTTT
CASSYSGTGPSPLHF
>.|TRBV5-1|.|TRBJ2-1
TGCGCCAGCACTGGGGGGACCGACTACAATGAGCAGTTCTTC
CASTGGTDYNEQFF
>TRBD2|TRBV5-6|.|TRBJ2-5
TGTGCCAGCAGCTTGAGGGAGAGCGGGGGGGCAGAGACCCAGTACTTC
CASSLRESGGAETQYF
>.|TRBV6-1|.|TRBJ1-6
TGTGCCAGCAGTGAACGGGGCTCCTATAATTCACCCCTCCACTTT
CASSERGSYNSPLHF
>.|TRBV10-3|.|TRBJ2-5
TGTGCCATCAGTGAGTCGACCGGACTGGGCGGTTTAATGGCCCAGTACTTC
CAISESTGLGGLMAQYF
>TRBD2|TRBV11-2|.|TRBJ2-3
TGTGCCAGCAGCCCCCAACTAGCGGGAGGTGATACGCAGTATTTT
CASSPQLAGGDTQYF